This TCR beta chain is from a study of shared T cell receptors in the human thymus. Assay used: immunoSEQ multiplex PCR; TCRdb lists only in-frame clones, some missing. The table records 500,000 to 750,000 clones, roughly 88% of them present only once. The germline gives CDR1 LNHDA, CDR2 SQIVND (reference sequence). CDR3 length: 15 residues. V lost 1 base, J lost 3 bases, and 4 bases stayed unmatched. Separately, the same data were catalogued under a study of human thymus T cells.

The specimen sequenced was thymocytes. This receptor was taken from a boy under two years old with a congenital heart defect. The chain couples TRBV19 to TRBJ2-7; 9 bases agree with TRBD1. In nucleotides, the CDR3 is TGTGCCAGTAGTATAGGGTGGGACAGGGACTACGAGCAGTACTTC. Translation gives CASSIGWDRDYEQYF.